The 9 T cell receptor beta chains below were found in one sample sequenced in a study of regulatory T cells in long-lasting Graves disease. Libraries of TCR beta came from iRepertoire HTBI primers plus Arm-PCR of CDR3 regions. TCRdb itself ran the multiplex PCR reads through MiXCR, one entry per CDR3 protein. The repertoire holds about 350,000 distinct CDR3 sequences, 16% seen once, with approximately 30% in the top ten. Time point here: newly diagnosed GD, antithyroid drugs for less than 3 months. The TCR library was made from RNA extracted from PBMCs. These same data were also listed under a study on T cells in Graves' hyperthyroidism and ophthalmopathy.

Here the sequenced sample was peripheral blood mononuclear cells (PBMCs), taken at new diagnosis, from a patient treated with antithyroid drugs. These receptors originate from a man aged 35-49 years with Graves disease.

This clonotype was counted at least ten times. The V gene is TRBV2, the J gene TRBJ2-5, with 11 bases fitting TRBD2. In germline, CDR1 is SNHLY, CDR2 FYNNEI. V shed 3 bases, J shed 5 bases, and the junction held 5 bases outside the gene matches. This CDR3 is 15 amino acids long. CDR3 loop: CASSDLLAGAETQYF. The CDR3 DNA is TGTGCCAGCAGTGACCTACTAGCGGGAGCCGAGACCCAGTACTTC.

This clonotype was recorded many times. The V gene is TRBV28, the J gene TRBJ2-7; D perhaps matches TRBD1 (6 bases). V was pared by 8 bases and J by 3 bases, with 14 bases between. In germline, CDR1 is MDHEN, CDR2 SYDVKM. The CDR3 covers 13 residues. CDR3 sequence: CASFTGSSYEQYF. CDR3 bases: TGTGCCAGCTTTACAGGGAGCAGCTACGAGCAGTACTTC.

This clonotype was seen a few times. The chain combines TRBV5-5 with TRBJ2-5; 13 nucleotides agree with TRBD2. The CDR3 runs to 18 residues. Looked up from germline, CDR1 is SGHKS and CDR2 is YYEKEE (reference sequence). V gave up 3 bases and J gave up 0 bases; unmatched junction bases: 8. This CDR3 is CASSSTGTSGDYQETQYF. CDR3 coding DNA: TGTGCCAGCAGCTCGACCGGGACTAGCGGGGATTACCAAGAGACCCAGTACTTC.

This clonotype was detected ten times or more. The chain links TRBV20-1 to TRBJ1-1, with D tentatively TRBD1 (5 bases). Germline CDR1 DFQATT, CDR2 SNEGSKA (reference sequence). This CDR3 is built from 19 residues. Trimming pared 4 bases from V and 0 bases from J, leaving 27 bases between. The CDR3 DNA follows: TGCAGTGCTACCAGGGAGTCTTGGGACTTTTGGCGCCTGAACACTGAAGCTTTCTTT. This gives the protein CSATRESWDFWRLNTEAFF.

This clonotype has a count of ten or more. The chain combines TRBV5-1 with TRBJ1-5; no clear D. Germline values: CDR1 SGHRS, CDR2 YFSETQ. V was clipped by 7 bases and J by 6 bases, with 17 bases between them. This CDR3 is 14 amino acids long. DNA of the CDR3: TGCGCCAGCGCAGCAGCTCTGGGATCTCAGCCCCAGCATTTT. This sequence encodes CASAAALGSQPQHF.

This clonotype was detected many times. This chain joins TRBV6-9 and TRBJ2-7; 7 nucleotides match TRBD1. Germline V gives CDR1 MNHGY, CDR2 SVAAGI. The CDR3 extends over 14 amino acids. J was trimmed by 5 bases and V by 3 bases; bases with no gene match: 7. CDR3 DNA sequence: TGTGCCAGCAGTTACTACAGGGGCTCAGACGAGCAGTACTTC. Its protein is CASSYYRGSDEQYF.

In its sample, this clonotype was seen a few times. It may be a read error: a sequence one base away is much more abundant. The J gene is TRBJ1-5, the V gene TRBV27; D is undetermined. CDR1 and CDR2 from the germline V gene are MNHEY and SMNVEV (reference sequence). The CDR3 consists of 13 residues. V lost 8 bases to trimming and J lost 0 bases, with 8 bases between them. CDR3 loop: CASVGSSNQPQHF. Written as DNA, the CDR3 is TGTGCCAGCGTCGGCAGTAGCAATCAGCCCCAGCATTTT.

This clonotype was counted ten times or more. The chain carries TRBV7-9 and TRBJ2-5; 14 nucleotides agree with TRBD2. The CDR3 totals 14 residues. V gave up 11 bases and J gave up 5 bases; unmatched junction bases: 7. Germline V lookup: CDR1 SEHNR, CDR2 FQNEAQ (reference sequence). CDR3 loop: CASGLAGGLETQYF. The CDR3 DNA reads TGTGCCTCCGGACTAGCGGGGGGCCTTGAGACCCAGTACTTC.

There are many counts of this clonotype. This chain connects TRBV24-1 to TRBJ2-1; 8 nucleotides agree with TRBD2. The CDR3 loop spans 16 amino acids. The germline CDR1 and CDR2 sequences are KGHDR and SFDVKD. V trimming: 5 bases; J trimming: 8 bases; junction bases outside the gene matches: 13. CDR3 loop: CATSGAGTSIFDEQFF. CDR3 bases: TGTGCCACCAGTGGCGCCGGGACTAGTATTTTCGATGAGCAGTTCTTC.